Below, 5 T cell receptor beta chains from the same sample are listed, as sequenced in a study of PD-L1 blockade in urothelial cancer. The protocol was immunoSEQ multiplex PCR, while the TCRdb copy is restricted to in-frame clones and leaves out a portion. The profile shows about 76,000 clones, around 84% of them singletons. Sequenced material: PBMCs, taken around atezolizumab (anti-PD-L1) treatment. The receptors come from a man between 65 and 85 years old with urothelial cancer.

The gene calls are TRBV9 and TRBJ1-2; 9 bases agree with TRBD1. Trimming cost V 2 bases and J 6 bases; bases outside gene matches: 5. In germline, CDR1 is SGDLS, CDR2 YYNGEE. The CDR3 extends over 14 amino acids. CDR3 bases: TGTGCCAGCAGCGTCGGACAGGGGACGAATGGCTACACCTTC. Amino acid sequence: CASSVGQGTNGYTF.

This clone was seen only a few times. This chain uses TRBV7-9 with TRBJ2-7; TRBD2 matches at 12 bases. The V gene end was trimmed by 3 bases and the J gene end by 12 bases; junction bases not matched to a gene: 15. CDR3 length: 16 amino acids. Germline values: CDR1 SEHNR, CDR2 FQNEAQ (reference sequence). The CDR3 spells CASSLAPSGTSGLRYF. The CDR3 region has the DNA TGTGCCAGCAGCTTGGCCCCCTCCGGGACTAGCGGGCTAAGGTACTTC.

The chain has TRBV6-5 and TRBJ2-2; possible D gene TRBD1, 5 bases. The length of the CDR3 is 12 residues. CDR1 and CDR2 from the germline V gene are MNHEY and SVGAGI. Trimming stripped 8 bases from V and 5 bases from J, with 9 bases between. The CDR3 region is CASSRETGELFF. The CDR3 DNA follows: TGTGCCAGCTCCAGGGAAACCGGGGAGCTGTTTTTT.

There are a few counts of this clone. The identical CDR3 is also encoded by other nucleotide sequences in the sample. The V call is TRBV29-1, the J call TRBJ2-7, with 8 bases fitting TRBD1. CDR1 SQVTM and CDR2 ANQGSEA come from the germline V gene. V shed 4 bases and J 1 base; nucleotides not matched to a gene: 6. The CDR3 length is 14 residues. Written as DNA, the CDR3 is TGCAGCGTTGGCGGGACAGGAGGGTCCTACGAGCAGTACTTC. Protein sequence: CSVGGTGGSYEQYF.

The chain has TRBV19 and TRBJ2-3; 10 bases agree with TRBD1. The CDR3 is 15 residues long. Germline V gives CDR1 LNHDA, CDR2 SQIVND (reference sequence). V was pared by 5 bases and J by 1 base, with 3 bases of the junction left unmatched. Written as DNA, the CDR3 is TGTGCCAGTAGTGCCGGACAGGGGGGCACAGATACGCAGTATTTT. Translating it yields CASSAGQGGTDTQYF. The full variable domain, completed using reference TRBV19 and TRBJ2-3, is DGGITQSPKYLFRKEGQNVTLSCEQNLNHDAMYWYRQDPGQGLRLIYYSQIVNDFQKGDIAEGYSVSREKKESFPLTVTSAQKNPTAFYLCASSAGQGGTDTQYFGPGTRLTVL.